This T cell receptor (beta chain) was identified in a study of T-cell memory formation after mild COVID-19. TCRdb passed the 5' RACE reads through MiXCR, listing each CDR3 protein once. The sample holds 470,000 or so distinct CDR3 sequences, about 18% seen once. This clonotype was sampled from an adult woman who had mild COVID-19 (a few samples of this study predate the infection). Cell type and time point are not known. Sequencing input: PBMCs or a T cell subset sorted from them (not recorded which).

DNA for the CDR3: TGTGCCTGGAGTGTGACCGGGAACTATGGCTACACCTTC. It specifies CAWSVTGNYGYTF. V gene TRBV30 combines with J gene TRBJ1-2; D unresolved. The V gene's germline CDR1 is GTSNPN and CDR2 SVGIG (reference sequence). V lost 0 bases and J lost 2, with 7 bases in between. The CDR3 has 13 residues.